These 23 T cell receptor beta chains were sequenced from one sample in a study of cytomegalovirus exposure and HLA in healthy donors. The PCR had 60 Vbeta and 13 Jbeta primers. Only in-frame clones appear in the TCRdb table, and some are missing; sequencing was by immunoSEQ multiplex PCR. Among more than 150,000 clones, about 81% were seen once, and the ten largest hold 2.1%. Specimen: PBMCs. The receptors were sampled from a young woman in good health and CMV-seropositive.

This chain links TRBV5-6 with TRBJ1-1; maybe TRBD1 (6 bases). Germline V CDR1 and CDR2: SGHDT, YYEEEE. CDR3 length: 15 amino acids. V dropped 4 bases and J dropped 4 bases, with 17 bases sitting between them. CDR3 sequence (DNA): TGTGCCAGCAGCGTAGCACAGGGAACTGTCACTGAAGCTTTCTTT. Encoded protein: CASSVAQGTVTEAFF.

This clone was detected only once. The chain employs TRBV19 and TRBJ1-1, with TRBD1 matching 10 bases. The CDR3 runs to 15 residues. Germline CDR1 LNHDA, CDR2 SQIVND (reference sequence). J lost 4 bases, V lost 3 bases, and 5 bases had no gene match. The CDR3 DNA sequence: TGTGCCAGTAGTATTGACAGGGGGCTCGGCACTGAAGCTTTCTTT. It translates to CASSIDRGLGTEAFF.

In nucleotides, the CDR3 is TGTGCCAGCAGCCTACGTGGCGGGGAGGGACATACGCAGTATTTT. It is translated as CASSLRGGEGHTQYF. The chain couples TRBV7-3 to TRBJ2-3; 7 nucleotides match TRBD2. There are 15 residues in the CDR3. CDR1 and CDR2 (germline): SGHTA, FQGTGA. The ends lost 5 bases at V and 7 bases at J; junction bases unmatched: 12. Complete variable domain (other parts from reference TRBV7-3 and TRBJ2-3): GAGVSQTPSNKVTEKGKYVELRCDPISGHTALYWYRQSLGQGPEFLIYFQGTGAADDSGLPNDRFFAVRPEGSVSTLKIQRTERGDSAVYLCASSLRGGEGHTQYFGPGTRLTVL.

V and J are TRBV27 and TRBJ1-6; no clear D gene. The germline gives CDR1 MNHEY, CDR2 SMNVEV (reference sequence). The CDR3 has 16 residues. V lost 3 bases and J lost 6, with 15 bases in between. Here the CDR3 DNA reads TGTGCCAGCAGTTTTTCGGCCGGCAGGCCTAATTCACCCCTCCACTTT. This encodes CASSFSAGRPNSPLHF.

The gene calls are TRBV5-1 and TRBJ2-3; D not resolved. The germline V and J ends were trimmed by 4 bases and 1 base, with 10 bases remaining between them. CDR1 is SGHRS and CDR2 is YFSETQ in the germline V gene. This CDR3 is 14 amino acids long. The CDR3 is CASSPHIGTDTQYF. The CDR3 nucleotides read TGCGCCAGCAGCCCTCACATCGGCACAGATACGCAGTATTTT.

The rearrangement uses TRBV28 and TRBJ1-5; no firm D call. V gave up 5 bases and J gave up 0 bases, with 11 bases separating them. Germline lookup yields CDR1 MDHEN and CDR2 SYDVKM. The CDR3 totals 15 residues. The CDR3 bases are TGTGCCAGCAGTCTACGGACTATTAGCAATCAGCCCCAGCATTTT. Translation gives CASSLRTISNQPQHF. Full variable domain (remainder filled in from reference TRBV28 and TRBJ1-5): DVKVTQSSRYLVKRTGEKVFLECVQDMDHENMFWYRQDPGLGLRLIYFSYDVKMKEKGDIPEGYSVSREKKERFSLILESASTNQTSMYLCASSLRTISNQPQHFGDGTRLSIL.

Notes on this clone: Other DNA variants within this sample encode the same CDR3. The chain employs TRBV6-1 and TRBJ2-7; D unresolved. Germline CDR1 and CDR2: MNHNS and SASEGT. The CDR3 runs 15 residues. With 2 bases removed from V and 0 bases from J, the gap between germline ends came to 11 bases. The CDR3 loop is CASSEPARSSYEQYF. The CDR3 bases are TGTGCCAGCAGTGAACCAGCGAGGAGCTCCTACGAGCAGTACTTC.

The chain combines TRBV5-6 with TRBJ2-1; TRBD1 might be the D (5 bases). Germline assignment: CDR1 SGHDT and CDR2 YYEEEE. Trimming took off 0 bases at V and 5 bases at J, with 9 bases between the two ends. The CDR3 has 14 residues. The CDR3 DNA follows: TGTGCCAGCAGCTTGGTGGGCAGGGACAATGAGCAGTTCTTC. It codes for CASSLVGRDNEQFF.

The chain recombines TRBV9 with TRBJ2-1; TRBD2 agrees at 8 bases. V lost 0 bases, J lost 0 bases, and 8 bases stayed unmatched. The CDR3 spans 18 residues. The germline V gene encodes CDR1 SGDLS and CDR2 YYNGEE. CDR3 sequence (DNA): TGTGCCAGCAGCGTAGCTTCGGGGGGGCTAAGCTCCTACAATGAGCAGTTCTTC. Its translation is CASSVASGGLSSYNEQFF.

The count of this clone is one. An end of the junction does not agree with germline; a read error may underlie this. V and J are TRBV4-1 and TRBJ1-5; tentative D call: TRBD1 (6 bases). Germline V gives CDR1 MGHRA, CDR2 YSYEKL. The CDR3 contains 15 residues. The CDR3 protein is CASSQSNRVDQPQHF. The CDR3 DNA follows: TGTGCCAGCAGCCAATCAAACAGGGTCGATCAGCCCCAGCATTTT.

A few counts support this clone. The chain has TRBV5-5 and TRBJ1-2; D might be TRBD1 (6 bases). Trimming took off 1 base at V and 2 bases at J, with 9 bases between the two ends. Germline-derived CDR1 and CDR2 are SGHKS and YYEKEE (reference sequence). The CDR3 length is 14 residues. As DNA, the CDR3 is TGTGCCAGCAGCTTGATAGGGACAAACTATGGCTACACCTTC. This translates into CASSLIGTNYGYTF.

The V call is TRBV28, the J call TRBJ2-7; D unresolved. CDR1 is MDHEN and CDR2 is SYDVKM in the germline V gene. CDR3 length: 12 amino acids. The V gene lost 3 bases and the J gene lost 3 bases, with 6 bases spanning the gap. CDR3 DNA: TGTGCCAGCAGTTTCACTAACTACGAGCAGTACTTC. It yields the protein CASSFTNYEQYF.

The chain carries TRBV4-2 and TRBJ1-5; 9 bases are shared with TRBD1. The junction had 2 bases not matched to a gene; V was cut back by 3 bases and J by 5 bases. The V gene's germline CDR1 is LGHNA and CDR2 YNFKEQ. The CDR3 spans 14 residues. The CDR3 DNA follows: TGTGCCAGCAGCCACAGGACAGGGGATCAGCCCCAGCATTTT. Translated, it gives CASSHRTGDQPQHF.

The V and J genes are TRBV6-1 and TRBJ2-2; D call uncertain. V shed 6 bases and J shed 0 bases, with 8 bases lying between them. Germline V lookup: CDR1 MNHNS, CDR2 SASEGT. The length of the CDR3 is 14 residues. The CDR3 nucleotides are TGTGCCAGCAGCGGAGCTCCGAACACCGGGGAGCTGTTTTTT. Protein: CASSGAPNTGELFF.

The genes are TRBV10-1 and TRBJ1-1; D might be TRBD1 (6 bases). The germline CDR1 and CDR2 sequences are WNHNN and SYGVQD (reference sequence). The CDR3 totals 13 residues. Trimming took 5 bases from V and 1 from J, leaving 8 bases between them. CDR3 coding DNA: TGCGCCAGCAGTTCACAGGGGAACACTGAAGCTTTCTTT. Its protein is CASSSQGNTEAFF.

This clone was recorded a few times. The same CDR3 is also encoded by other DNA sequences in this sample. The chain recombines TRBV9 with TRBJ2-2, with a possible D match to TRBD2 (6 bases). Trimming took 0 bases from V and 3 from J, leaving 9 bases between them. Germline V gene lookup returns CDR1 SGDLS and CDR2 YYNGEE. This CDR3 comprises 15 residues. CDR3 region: CASSVGGGYTGELFF. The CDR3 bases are TGTGCCAGCAGCGTAGGGGGAGGTTACACCGGGGAGCTGTTTTTT.

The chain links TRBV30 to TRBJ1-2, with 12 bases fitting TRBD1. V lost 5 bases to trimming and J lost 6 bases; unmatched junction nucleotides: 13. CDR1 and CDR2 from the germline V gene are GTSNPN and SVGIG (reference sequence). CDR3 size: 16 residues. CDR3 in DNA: TGTGCCTGGGTGGGGCCCCAGGGACAGGGGGCGAATGGCTACACCTTC. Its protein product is CAWVGPQGQGANGYTF.

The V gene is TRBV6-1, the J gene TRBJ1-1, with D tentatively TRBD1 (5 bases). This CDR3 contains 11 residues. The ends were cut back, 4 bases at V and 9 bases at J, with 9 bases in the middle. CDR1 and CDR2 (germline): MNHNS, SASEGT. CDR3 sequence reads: CASSGGQQAFF. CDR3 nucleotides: TGTGCCAGCAGTGGGGGCCAGCAAGCTTTCTTT.

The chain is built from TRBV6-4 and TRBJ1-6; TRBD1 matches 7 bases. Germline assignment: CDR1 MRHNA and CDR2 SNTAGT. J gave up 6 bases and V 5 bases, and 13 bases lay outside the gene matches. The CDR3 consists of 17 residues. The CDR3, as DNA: TGTGCCAGCAGTTATCCCCCCCTGCGACAGGGTAATTCACCCCTCCACTTT. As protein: CASSYPPLRQGNSPLHF.

The CDR3 sequence is CASSKGLAEETQYF. CDR3 sequence (DNA): TGTGCCAGCAGTAAGGGACTAGCGGAAGAGACCCAGTACTTC. The V gene is TRBV6-1, the J gene TRBJ2-5; 11 bases map to TRBD2. Germline V CDR1 and CDR2: MNHNS, SASEGT. This CDR3 has 14 amino acids. V lost 5 bases to trimming and J lost 3 bases; unmatched junction nucleotides: 2.

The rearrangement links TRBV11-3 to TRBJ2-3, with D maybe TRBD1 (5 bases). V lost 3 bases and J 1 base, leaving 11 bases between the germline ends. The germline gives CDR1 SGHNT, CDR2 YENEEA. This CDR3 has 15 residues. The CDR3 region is CASSLEGAGTDTQYF. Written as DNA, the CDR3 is TGTGCCAGCAGCTTGGAAGGGGCTGGCACAGATACGCAGTATTTT.

The CDR3 bases are TGTGCCAGCAGCCCATTACCAGTCCCCTTTGAAGCTTTCTTT. Encoded protein: CASSPLPVPFEAFF. V and J are TRBV28 and TRBJ1-1; D is undetermined. Germline V gives CDR1 MDHEN, CDR2 SYDVKM. There are 14 residues in the CDR3. V was trimmed by 6 bases and J by 7 bases, leaving 18 bases between them.

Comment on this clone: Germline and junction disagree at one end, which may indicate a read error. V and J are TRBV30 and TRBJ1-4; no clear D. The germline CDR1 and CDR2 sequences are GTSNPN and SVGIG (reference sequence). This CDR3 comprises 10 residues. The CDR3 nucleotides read TGTGCCTGTCTTAATGAGAAACTGTTTTTT. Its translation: CACLNEKLFF.